This T cell receptor beta chain was observed in a study of T cells in Graves' hyperthyroidism and ophthalmopathy. Regarding the study as a whole: Blood also contained most expanded thyroid clonotypes above 0.001.

A patient was excluded if there was uncontrolled infection, other autoimmune disease, pregnancy or lactation. Turning to this clonotype: Its antigen is not known.

RNA transcripts provided the source from which TCR beta CDR3 regions were amplified. The HTBI primer set was used in a first-round RT-PCR of the TCR CDR3. TCRdb re-derived calls from the multiplex PCR reads in MiXCR, one entry per CDR3 protein. Of 500,000 or so distinct CDR3 sequences in the sample, about 15% were seen once. The J segment lost 8 bases and the V segment lost 7 bases, leaving 9 bases of the junction unmatched. CDR3 length: 14 residues. Germline V CDR1 and CDR2: ENHRY, SYGVKD. This sequence was found in a woman aged 18-35 years with Graves' ophthalmopathy. The chain has TRBV10-3 and TRBJ2-1, with TRBD2 matching 9 bases. The source material was blood. CDR3 in DNA: TGTGCCATCACGAAATCTAGCGGGATCGATGAGCAGTTCTTC. It codes for CAITKSSGIDEQFF.